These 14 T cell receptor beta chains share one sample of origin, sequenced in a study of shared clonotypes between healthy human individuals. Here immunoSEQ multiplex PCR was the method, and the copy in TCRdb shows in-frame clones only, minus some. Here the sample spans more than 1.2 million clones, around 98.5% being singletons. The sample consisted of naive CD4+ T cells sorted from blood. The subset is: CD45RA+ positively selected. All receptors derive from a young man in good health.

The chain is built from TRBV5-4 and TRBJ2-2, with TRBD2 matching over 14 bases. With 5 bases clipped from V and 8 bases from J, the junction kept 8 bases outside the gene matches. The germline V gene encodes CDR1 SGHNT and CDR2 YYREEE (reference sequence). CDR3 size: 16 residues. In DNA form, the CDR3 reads TGTGCCAGCAGGTTGACTAGCGGGAGGGCCCGGGGGGAGCTGTTTTTT. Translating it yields CASRLTSGRARGELFF.

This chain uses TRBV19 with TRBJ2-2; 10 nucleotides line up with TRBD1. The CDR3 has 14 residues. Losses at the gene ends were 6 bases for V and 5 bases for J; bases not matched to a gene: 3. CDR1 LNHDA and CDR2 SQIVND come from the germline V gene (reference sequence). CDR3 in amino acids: CASRGTGDTGELFF. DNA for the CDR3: TGTGCCAGTAGGGGGACAGGGGATACCGGGGAGCTGTTTTTT.

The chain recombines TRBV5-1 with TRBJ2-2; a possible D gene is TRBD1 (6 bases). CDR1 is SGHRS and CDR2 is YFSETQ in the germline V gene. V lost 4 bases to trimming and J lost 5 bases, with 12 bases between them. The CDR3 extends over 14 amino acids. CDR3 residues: CASSQPQGTGELFF. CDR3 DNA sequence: TGCGCCAGCAGCCAACCACAGGGAACCGGGGAGCTGTTTTTT.

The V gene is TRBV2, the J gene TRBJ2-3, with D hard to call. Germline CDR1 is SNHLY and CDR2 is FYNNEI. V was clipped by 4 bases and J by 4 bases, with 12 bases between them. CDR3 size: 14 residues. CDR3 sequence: CASSGRLNPDTQYF. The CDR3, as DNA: TGTGCCAGCAGTGGAAGGTTGAACCCAGATACGCAGTATTTT.

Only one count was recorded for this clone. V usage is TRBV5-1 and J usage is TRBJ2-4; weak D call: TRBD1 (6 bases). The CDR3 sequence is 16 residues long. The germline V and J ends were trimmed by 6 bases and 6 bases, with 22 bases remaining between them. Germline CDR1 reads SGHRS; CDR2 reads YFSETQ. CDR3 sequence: CASTSSGGQRRNIQYF. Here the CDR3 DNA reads TGCGCCAGCACTTCTTCCGGAGGACAGCGTAGAAACATTCAGTACTTC.

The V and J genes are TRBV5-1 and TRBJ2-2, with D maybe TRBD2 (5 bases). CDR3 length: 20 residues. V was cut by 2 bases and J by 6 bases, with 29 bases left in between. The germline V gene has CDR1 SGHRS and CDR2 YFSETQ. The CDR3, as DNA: TGCGCCAGCAGCTTAGTCCCAGACGTATCTCGGCTAGCTGGCTCCGGGGAGCTGTTTTTT. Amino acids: CASSLVPDVSRLAGSGELFF.

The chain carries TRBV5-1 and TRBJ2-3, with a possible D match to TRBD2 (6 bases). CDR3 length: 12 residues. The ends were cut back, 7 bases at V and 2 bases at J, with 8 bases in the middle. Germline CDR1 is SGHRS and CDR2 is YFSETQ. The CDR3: CASGTATDTQYF. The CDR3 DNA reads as TGCGCCAGCGGGACTGCCACAGATACGCAGTATTTT.

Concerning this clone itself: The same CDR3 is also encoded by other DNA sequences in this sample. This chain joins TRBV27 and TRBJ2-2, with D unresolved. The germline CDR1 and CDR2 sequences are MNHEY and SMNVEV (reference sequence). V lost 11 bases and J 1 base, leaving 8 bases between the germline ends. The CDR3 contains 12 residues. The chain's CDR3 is CASRRNTGELFF. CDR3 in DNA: TGTGCCTCCCGACGGAACACCGGGGAGCTGTTTTTT.

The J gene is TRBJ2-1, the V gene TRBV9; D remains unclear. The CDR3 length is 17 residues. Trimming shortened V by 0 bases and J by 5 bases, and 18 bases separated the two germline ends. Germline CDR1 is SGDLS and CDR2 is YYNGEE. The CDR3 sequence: CASSVAIRARSDNEQFF. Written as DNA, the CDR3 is TGTGCCAGCAGCGTAGCCATCCGGGCCCGTTCGGACAATGAGCAGTTCTTC. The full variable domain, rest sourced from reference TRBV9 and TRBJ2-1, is DSGVTQTPKHLITATGQRVTLRCSPRSGDLSVYWYQQSLDQGLQFLIQYYNGEERAKGNILERFSAQQFPDLHSELNLSSLELGDSALYFCASSVAIRARSDNEQFFGPGTRLTVL.

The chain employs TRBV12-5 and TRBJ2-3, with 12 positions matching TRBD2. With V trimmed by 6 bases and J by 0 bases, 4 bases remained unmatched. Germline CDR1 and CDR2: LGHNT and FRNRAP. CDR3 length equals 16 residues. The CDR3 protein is CASGRGLAGSTDTQYF. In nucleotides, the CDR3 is TGTGCTAGTGGCCGCGGACTAGCGGGGAGCACAGATACGCAGTATTTT. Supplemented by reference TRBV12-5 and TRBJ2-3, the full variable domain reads DARVTQTPRHKVTEMGQEVTMRCQPILGHNTVFWYRQTMMQGLELLAYFRNRAPLDDSGMPKDRFSAEMPDATLATLKIQPSEPRDSAVYFCASGRGLAGSTDTQYFGPGTRLTVL.

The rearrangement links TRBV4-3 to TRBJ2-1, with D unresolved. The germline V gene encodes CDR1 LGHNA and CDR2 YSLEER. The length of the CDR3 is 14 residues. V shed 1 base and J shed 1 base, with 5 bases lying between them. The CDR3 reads CASSQVGSYNEQFF. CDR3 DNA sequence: TGCGCCAGCAGCCAAGTGGGGTCCTACAATGAGCAGTTCTTC.

CDR3 in DNA: TGTGCCAGTAGTACGACTAGCGGGAGAGTTCGAGCCGGGGAGCTGTTTTTT. Amino acid sequence: CASSTTSGRVRAGELFF. The chain links TRBV19 to TRBJ2-2; TRBD2 matches 12 bases. The CDR3 covers 17 residues. V shed 4 bases, J shed 6 bases, and the junction held 9 bases outside the gene matches. Germline values: CDR1 LNHDA, CDR2 SQIVND (reference sequence). The full variable domain, with the rest looked up from reference TRBV19 and TRBJ2-2, is DGGITQSPKYLFRKEGQNVTLSCEQNLNHDAMYWYRQDPGQGLRLIYYSQIVNDFQKGDIAEGYSVSREKKESFPLTVTSAQKNPTAFYLCASSTTSGRVRAGELFFGEGSRLTVL.

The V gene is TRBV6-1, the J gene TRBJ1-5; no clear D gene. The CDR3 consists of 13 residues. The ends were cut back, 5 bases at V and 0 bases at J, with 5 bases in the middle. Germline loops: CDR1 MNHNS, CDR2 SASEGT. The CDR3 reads CASSTDSNQPQHF. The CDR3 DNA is TGTGCCAGCAGTACGGATAGCAATCAGCCCCAGCATTTT.

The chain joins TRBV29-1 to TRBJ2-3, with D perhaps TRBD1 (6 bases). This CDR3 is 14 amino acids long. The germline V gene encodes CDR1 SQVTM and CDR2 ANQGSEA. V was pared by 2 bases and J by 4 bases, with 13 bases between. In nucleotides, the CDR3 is TGCAGCGTTGAACCGGAGCAGGGGCCAGATACGCAGTATTTT. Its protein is CSVEPEQGPDTQYF.